Below, one T cell receptor beta chain is given with its context. A much larger clone lies one base from this, so it may be a read error. This sample stems from a study of T cells in Graves' hyperthyroidism and ophthalmopathy. Germline CDR1 and CDR2: SGHRS and YFSETQ. V shed 4 bases and J 7 bases; nucleotides not matched to a gene: 13. The CDR3 loop spans 16 amino acids. The blood sample dates from first hyperthyroidism diagnosis, preceding any ophthalmopathy symptoms. Amplification of TCR beta CDR3 regions used RNA as the template. Primed by the HTBI set, a first-round RT-PCR was run on the TCR CDR3. A single record per CDR3 protein comes from TCRdb applying MiXCR to the multiplex PCR reads. The data show 690,000 or so distinct CDR3 sequences, roughly a sixth seen once.

The TCR originated in a woman between 45 and 60 years old with Graves' hyperthyroidism that later progressed to Graves' ophthalmopathy. The chain combines TRBV5-1 with TRBJ1-2; TRBD1 aligns across 10 bases. The specimen was blood. The CDR3 coding sequence is TGCGCCAGCAGCAAGGGACAGGGGAGCCTCCGACGTGGCTACACCTTC. Translating gives CASSKGQGSLRRGYTF.